Listed below are T cell receptor beta chains from one sample, sequenced in a study of cytomegalovirus exposure and HLA in healthy donors. Some clones are missing from TCRdb's copy, which holds only in-frame ones; the method was immunoSEQ multiplex PCR. Of 150,000 to 200,000 clones in the sample, approximately 81% were seen once. The sequencing input was PBMCs. The receptors here all came from a boy between 5 and 17 years old in good health and CMV-seronegative. CDR3s include the opening cysteine and the closing phenylalanine or tryptophan. The D gene is left open where the match is weak. Clone size, where shown, is once, few, many, or a class for clones that have expanded.

NA	TRBJ2-7	TRBV6-5	TRBD2	TGTGCCAGCAGTTCCCCCTCCGGGACTAGCGGCTACGAGCAGTACTTC	CASSSPSGTSGYEQYF
NA	TRBJ1-1	TRBV19	TRBD1	TGTGCCAGTCACCCCGCCCACGGACAGGGCCTTCCCCAAGCTTTCTTT	CASHPAHGQGLPQAFF
NA	TRBJ2-7	TRBV27	NA	TGTGCCAGCAGTTGGACTGCCCTGGGGAACGAGCAGTACTTC	CASSWTALGNEQYF
few	TRBJ2-1	TRBV30	TRBD2	TGTGCCTGGAGTGTACATGGGACTAGCGGGGCCCGGCAGTTCTTC	CAWSVHGTSGARQFF
NA	TRBJ1-5	TRBV6-5	NA	TGTGCCAGCAGTTTTAGCGCCAATCAGCCCCAGCATTTT	CASSFSANQPQHF
NA	TRBJ1-4	TRBV27	TRBD1	TGTGCCACTATGGACAGGTTCTCCGCAACTAATGAAAAACTGTTTTTT	CATMDRFSATNEKLFF
NA	TRBJ2-1	TRBV19	TRBD2	TGTGCCAGTAGTACGACCCTAGCGGGAGGGGTGTTCTTC	CASSTTLAGGVFF
NA	TRBJ2-5	TRBV2	TRBD1	TGTGCCAGCACCGAGGACAGGAGCAACCAAGAGACCCAGTACTTC	CASTEDRSNQETQYF
NA	TRBJ2-7	TRBV29-1	TRBD1	TGCAGCGTTGAAGGCCCGGGACAGGGCTACGAGCAGTACTTC	CSVEGPGQGYEQYF
NA	TRBJ1-1	TRBV13	TRBD1	TGTGCCAGCAGGTCCCGGGACAGGGGGGGGGACACTGAAGCTTTCTTT	CASRSRDRGGDTEAFF
NA	TRBJ1-2	TRBV6-5	NA	TGTGCCAGCAGACGCTCCGGGGGGAGCGGCTACACCTTC	CASRRSGGSGYTF
NA	TRBJ2-7	TRBV23-1	TRBD2	TGCGCCAGCAGTCAGAATAGCGGGAGCATCCACGAGCAGTACTTC	CASSQNSGSIHEQYF
NA	TRBJ2-1	TRBV2	NA	TGTGCCAGCAGTGAAGCGCTTCGGGGGTTTGGGGAGCAGTTCTTC	CASSEALRGFGEQFF
NA	TRBJ2-7	TRBV7-9	TRBD2	TGTGCCAGCAGCTCAGGACTAGCCCCCTACGAGCAGTACTTC	CASSSGLAPYEQYF
NA	TRBJ2-5	TRBV7-8	NA	TGTGCCAGCAGCTTCCAGACTAGGGAGACCCAGTACTTC	CASSFQTRETQYF
NA	TRBJ2-1	TRBV19	NA	TGTGCCAGTAGTACCATAGACAGCTTCTACAATGAGCAGTTCTTC	CASSTIDSFYNEQFF
NA	TRBJ1-1	TRBV7-9	NA	TGTGCCAGCAGCTTAGAACAGGGTTTCACTGAAGCTTTCTTT	CASSLEQGFTEAFF
once	TRBJ2-1	TRBV30	NA	TGTGCCTGGAGTAGAGGGAACAATGAGCAGTTCTTC	CAWSRGNNEQFF
NA	TRBJ1-6	TRBV7-8	NA	TGTGCCAGCAGCTTTTTCGAGTTTGAGAATTCACCCCTCCACTTT	CASSFFEFENSPLHF
NA	TRBJ2-3	TRBV7-2	TRBD2	TGTGCCAGCAGCTTAGATCGGGGGGGGACAGATACGCAGTATTTT	CASSLDRGGTDTQYF
NA	TRBJ2-7	TRBV2	TRBD2	TGTGCCAGCAGTGAAGAACTAGCGGGGGCAACCTACGAGCAGTACTTC	CASSEELAGATYEQYF
few	TRBJ2-7	TRBV5-1	NA	TGCGCCAGCAGCTCGCTACAGGGAATGTCCTACGAGCAGTACTTC	CASSSLQGMSYEQYF
NA	TRBJ2-5	TRBV28	NA	TGTGCCAGCAGTTTCCCTCGAGAGACCCAGTACTTC	CASSFPRETQYF
NA	TRBJ1-1	TRBV4-3	NA	TGCGCCAGCAGCCAAGAGGACTCCGGGTGTGCAGCTTTCTTT	CASSQEDSGCAAFF
NA	TRBJ2-1	TRBV29-1	TRBD2	TGCAGCGTTTGGGAGGGACTAGCGGGAAATCCTACATACAATGAGCAGTTCTTC	CSVWEGLAGNPTYNEQFF
NA	TRBJ2-7	TRBV7-8	NA	TGTGCCACAGCTCAGGGTAGCCACGAGCAGTACTTC	CATAQGSHEQYF
NA	TRBJ1-1	TRBV30	NA	TGTGCCTGGAGTCGTCCAGGGTTAGGGGACACTGAAGCTTTCTTT	CAWSRPGLGDTEAFF
few	TRBJ1-1	TRBV30	NA	TGTGCCTGGATGCTGAGGGGGATGAACACTGAAGCTTTCTTT	CAWMLRGMNTEAFF
NA	TRBJ1-2	TRBV2	NA	TGTGCCAGCAGTGAGGACGGACTCAGAACTAACTATGGCTACACCTTC	CASSEDGLRTNYGYTF
NA	TRBJ2-7	TRBV30	NA	TGTGCCGTGGGGGGGGCCTTGTACGAGCAGTACTTC	CAVGGALYEQYF
once	TRBJ1-1	TRBV28	NA	TGTGCCACACAACAGGGAATTGCCACTGAAGCTTTCTTT	CATQQGIATEAFF
few	TRBJ2-1	TRBV5-4	NA	TGTGCCAGCAGCCCGGCGGGACCGAACAATGAGCAGTTCTTC	CASSPAGPNNEQFF
NA	TRBJ2-6	TRBV7-2	NA	TGTGCCAGCAGCCCCCGGGACACCGAAAACTCTGGGGCCAACGTCCTGACTTTC	CASSPRDTENSGANVLTF
NA	TRBJ2-1	TRBV18	NA	TGTGCCAGCGGGATCGGGGGATCGTACAATGAGCAGTTCTTC	CASGIGGSYNEQFF
NA	TRBJ1-1	TRBV12-5	TRBD1	TGTGCTAGTGGGTGGACAGGGTACGAAAACGGGGGTGAAGCTTTCTTT	CASGWTGYENGGEAFF
NA	TRBJ2-7	TRBV6-5	TRBD2	TGTGCCAGCAGTTACGATTTAGCGGGAGCCTCCTACGAGCAGTACTTC	CASSYDLAGASYEQYF
few	TRBJ1-3	TRBV14	NA	TGTGCCAGCAGCCAACAGACAAGAAGCTCTGGAAACACCATATATTTT	CASSQQTRSSGNTIYF
NA	TRBJ1-1	TRBV6-5	TRBD1	TGTGCCAGCAGTTACGACAGGGGGGTTAGCACTGAAGCTTTCTTT	CASSYDRGVSTEAFF